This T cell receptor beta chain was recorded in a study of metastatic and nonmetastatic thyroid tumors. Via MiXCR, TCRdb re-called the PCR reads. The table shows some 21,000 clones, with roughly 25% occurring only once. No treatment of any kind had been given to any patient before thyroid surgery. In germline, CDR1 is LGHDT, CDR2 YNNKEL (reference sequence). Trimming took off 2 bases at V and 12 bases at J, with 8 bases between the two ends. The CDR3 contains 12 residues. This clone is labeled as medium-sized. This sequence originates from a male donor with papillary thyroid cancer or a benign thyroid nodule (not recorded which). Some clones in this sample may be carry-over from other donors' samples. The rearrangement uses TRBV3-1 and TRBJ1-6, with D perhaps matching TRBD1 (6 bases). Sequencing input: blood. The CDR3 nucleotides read TGTGCCAGCAGCCAACAGGGGCAACCCCTCCACTTT. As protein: CASSQQGQPLHF.